The clone carrying this T cell receptor beta chain has only a few counts. Antigen specificity is unknown. The data belong to a study of beta chain features in type 1 diabetes. This CDR3 region has 13 residues. V was clipped by 1 base and J by 6 bases, with 10 bases between them. Germline V gene sequence: CDR1 SGHTA, CDR2 FQGTGA. The whole isolated RNA underwent reverse transcription, so sequencing captured expressed TCRB transcripts. Data came from immunoSEQ multiplex PCR; TCRdb stores just in-frame clones and leaves some out. Seen here are a few hundred thousand clones, approximately 13% observed once, and the top ten hold around 0.016%. Regarding the study as a whole: Type 1 diabetes patients had moderately but significantly shorter TCRB CDR3s in all four CD4+ subsets.

The TCR sequence derives from a woman aged 18-29 years with type 1 diabetes. The sequencing input was naive CD4+ T cells from blood. V usage is TRBV7-3 and J usage is TRBJ2-7; D not resolved. For the CDR3, the DNA is TGTGCCAGCAGCTTAAAAGCTGGCGGCGAGCAGTACTTC. Protein sequence: CASSLKAGGEQYF. Using reference TRBV7-3 and TRBJ2-7 for the parts outside the CDR3, the full variable domain is GAGVSQTPSNKVTEKGKYVELRCDPISGHTALYWYRQSLGQGPEFLIYFQGTGAADDSGLPNDRFFAVRPEGSVSTLKIQRTERGDSAVYLCASSLKAGGEQYFGPGTRLTVT.